Shown below are 29 T cell receptor beta chains from a single sample sequenced in a study of blood T cells in healthy people across ages. Then a second PCR, running roughly 7 to 11 cycles, was carried out with a sample-barcoded 5' primer and a J-beta primer mix. Using its own MiXCR run on the 5' RACE reads, TCRdb lists one record per CDR3 protein. The sample records 1,800,000 or so distinct CDR3 sequences, 35% to 50% being singletons. What was sequenced was blood. Every receptor here comes from a human donor in good health.

The chain employs TRBV6-1 and TRBJ2-5; either TRBD1 or TRBD2 may supply D (6 bases each). Germline V lookup: CDR1 MNHNS, CDR2 SASEGT. V shed 2 bases and J shed 4 bases, with 20 bases lying between them. The CDR3 sequence is 17 residues long. The chain's CDR3 is CASSEFYVRGATETQYF. The CDR3 nucleotides are TGTGCCAGCAGTGAATTCTATGTAAGGGGGGCAACAGAGACCCAGTACTTC.

The gene calls are TRBV7-9 and TRBJ1-1; 9 bases agree with TRBD1. J lost 3 bases, V lost 0 bases, and 8 bases had no gene match. CDR3 length equals 17 residues. Germline assignment: CDR1 SEHNR and CDR2 FQNEAQ (reference sequence). The CDR3 here is CASSLADRGFWDTEAFF. In DNA form, the CDR3 reads TGTGCCAGCAGCTTAGCGGACAGGGGTTTTTGGGACACTGAAGCTTTCTTT.

The genes are TRBV5-6 and TRBJ2-5; the D call may be TRBD1 or TRBD2 (5 bases each). The DNA end favors TRBJ2-7, so the J call may be wrong. Per germline, CDR1 SGHDT and CDR2 YYEEEE. The length of the CDR3 is 14 residues. Here the CDR3 DNA reads TGTGCCAGCAGCTGCGGTAGGGGAGAGTACGAGCAGTACTTC. As protein: CASSCGRGEYEQYF.

J is TRBJ2-3 and V is TRBV28; no definite D call. Germline CDR1 is MDHEN and CDR2 is SYDVKM. V dropped 3 bases and J dropped 5 bases, with 18 bases sitting between them. This CDR3 is built from 16 residues. The CDR3 nucleotides are TGTGCCAGCAGTTTCGGGTCGGGTTGGGAAGGAGATACGCAGTATTTT. It yields the protein CASSFGSGWEGDTQYF.

The chain uses TRBV5-1 and TRBJ2-3, with D hard to call. The CDR3 length is 14 residues. Germline V gene sequence: CDR1 SGHRS, CDR2 YFSETQ. Trimming took off 3 bases at V and 4 bases at J, with 12 bases between the two ends. CDR3: CASSSDVNSDTQYF. The CDR3 DNA follows: TGCGCCAGCAGCTCGGACGTGAACTCAGATACGCAGTATTTT.

This clonotype appeared once. Mismatch with germline at one junction end may stem from a read error. This chain links TRBV4-1 with TRBJ1-2, with D hard to call. This CDR3 spans 15 amino acids. CDR1 and CDR2 from the germline V gene are MGHRA and YSYEKL. CDR3 sequence reads: CASSPGGLLNYGYNF. DNA for the CDR3: TGCGCCAGCAGCCCCGGAGGACTCCTTAACTATGGCTACAACTTC.

The gene calls are TRBV20-1 and TRBJ2-5, with unresolved D. The germline V gene encodes CDR1 DFQATT and CDR2 SNEGSKA (reference sequence). CDR3 size: 14 residues. V lost 6 bases to trimming and J lost 0 bases, with 14 bases between them. CDR3: CSASVGRDQETQYF. CDR3 DNA sequence: TGCAGTGCCTCTGTTGGAAGGGACCAAGAGACCCAGTACTTC.

This clonotype was seen only a few times. The rearrangement uses TRBV7-9 and TRBJ2-1; 7 nucleotides align to TRBD1. CDR1 and CDR2 (germline): SEHNR, FQNEAQ (reference sequence). The ends lost 6 bases at V and 1 base at J; junction bases unmatched: 15. This CDR3 spans 18 amino acids. CDR3: CASRGVSDRVDSYNEQFF. CDR3 sequence (DNA): TGTGCCAGCAGGGGGGTAAGCGACAGGGTGGATTCCTACAATGAGCAGTTCTTC.

V is TRBV15 and J is TRBJ1-1; D possibly corresponds to TRBD1 (5 bases). This CDR3 has 13 residues. The V end lost 1 base, the J end lost 5 bases, and 8 bases lay between the germline ends. The germline V gene has CDR1 LNHNV and CDR2 YYDKDF (reference sequence). The CDR3 nucleotides read TGTGCCACCAGCAGAGGGGGACGAACTGAAGCTTTCTTT. Translating it yields CATSRGGRTEAFF.

The CDR3 bases are TGTGCCAGCACCCTCTTGGCTGATACGCAGTATTTT. Translated: CASTLLADTQYF. V gene TRBV7-2 combines with J gene TRBJ2-3; no clear D. CDR3 size: 12 residues. V lost 7 bases and J lost 6, with 11 bases in between. Germline CDR1 reads SGHTA; CDR2 reads FQGNSA.

The V gene is TRBV20-1, the J gene TRBJ1-4; D ambiguous. Germline loops: CDR1 DFQATT, CDR2 SNEGSKA (reference sequence). The CDR3 extends over 14 amino acids. Trimming took 3 bases from V and 5 from J, leaving 13 bases between them. CDR3 amino acids: CSASEGGGNEKLFF. The CDR3 DNA reads TGCAGTGCTAGTGAAGGAGGAGGGAATGAAAAACTGTTTTTT.

The chain links TRBV12-3 or TRBV12-4 to TRBJ2-1; TRBD2 matches 10 bases. Trimming took 5 bases from V and 6 from J; bases not matched to a gene: 7. This CDR3 contains 15 residues. The CDR3 region has the DNA TGTGCCAGCAGTCATAGCGGGGGGCCCTCCAATGAGCAGTTCTTC. Its protein is CASSHSGGPSNEQFF.

On this clonotype: One end of the junction is discordant with germline, which a read error may explain. The V call is TRBV7-2, the J call TRBJ2-1; tentatively, D is TRBD2 (6 bases). The CDR3 is 16 residues long. Germline V lookup: CDR1 SGHTA, CDR2 FQGNSA. The chain's CDR3 is CVSSLALALAYNEQFF. CDR3 bases: TGTGTCAGCAGCTTAGCGCTTGCTCTAGCGTACAATGAGCAGTTCTTC.

The chain has TRBV7-9 and TRBJ2-3; D not certain. CDR3 size: 14 residues. CDR1 SEHNR and CDR2 FQNEAQ come from the germline V gene (reference sequence). V lost 1 base to trimming and J lost 4 bases, with 9 bases between them. The CDR3 DNA is TGTGCCAGCAGCTTAGGGTCCCTCCCAGATACGCAGTATTTT. As protein: CASSLGSLPDTQYF. The complete variable domain, with remaining parts taken from reference TRBV7-9 and TRBJ2-3, reads DTGVSQNPRHKITKRGQNVTFRCDPISEHNRLYWYRQTLGQGPEFLTYFQNEAQLEKSRLLSDRFSAERPKGSFSTLEIQRTEQGDSAMYLCASSLGSLPDTQYFGPGTRLTVL.

The chain employs TRBV4-2 and TRBJ2-5; TRBD1 matches at 12 bases. CDR3 length: 16 amino acids. The V and J ends lost 0 bases and 11 bases, in that order; junction bases with no gene match: 10. Germline CDR1 and CDR2: LGHNA and YNFKEQ. The CDR3 nucleotides read TGTGCCAGCAGCCAAGACGGGACAGGGGGCTACAATGAGCAGTACTTC. Amino acid sequence: CASSQDGTGGYNEQYF.

This clonotype was detected a few times. V is TRBV12-3 or TRBV12-4 and J is TRBJ2-5, with no clear D. V lost 1 base and J 11 bases, leaving 11 bases between the germline ends. The CDR3 consists of 12 residues. The CDR3 DNA is TGTGCCAGCAGTTTAGGCAGACTTGAGCAGTACTTC. This translates into CASSLGRLEQYF.

This clonotype was seen only a few times. The rearrangement joins TRBV12-3 or TRBV12-4 to TRBJ2-7; TRBD1 or TRBD2 may be the D gene (5 bases each). This CDR3 region has 14 residues. Trimming cost V 3 bases and J 2 bases, with 11 bases left between them. The CDR3 DNA follows: TGTGCCAGCAGTTTGGATAGGGACGCCTACGAGCAGTACTTC. It encodes CASSLDRDAYEQYF.

This clonotype occurred a few times. The genes are TRBV12-3 or TRBV12-4 and TRBJ1-2, with D unclear. V was cut by 6 bases and J by 7 bases, with 18 bases left in between. The CDR3 extends over 14 amino acids. DNA of the CDR3: TGTGCCAGCAGGGCACTTTCCGACCGACGTGGCTACACCTTC. It specifies CASRALSDRRGYTF.

This clonotype was seen more than once but under ten times. This rearrangement joins TRBV20-1 to TRBJ1-5, with a weak D call TRBD1 (6 bases). The V end was cut by 1 base, the J end by 3 bases, with 7 bases between. This CDR3 spans 13 amino acids. CDR1 is DFQATT and CDR2 is SNEGSKA in the germline V gene (reference sequence). CDR3 sequence reads: CSARAGDNQPQHF. The DNA of the CDR3 is TGCAGTGCTAGAGCAGGGGACAATCAGCCCCAGCATTTT.

This clonotype was counted ten times or more. The CDR3 region is CSARPSDRDTEAFF. CDR3 DNA: TGCAGTGCTAGGCCGTCCGACAGGGACACTGAAGCTTTCTTT. The V gene is TRBV20-1, the J gene TRBJ1-1, with TRBD1 matching over 7 bases. Germline V gene sequence: CDR1 DFQATT, CDR2 SNEGSKA (reference sequence). The CDR3 is 14 residues long. The V and J ends lost 3 bases and 3 bases, in that order; junction bases with no gene match: 7.

The chain carries TRBV7-9 and TRBJ2-3; D is uncertain. Germline V gene lookup returns CDR1 SEHNR and CDR2 FQNEAQ (reference sequence). V lost 2 bases and J lost 2, with 14 bases in between. The CDR3 totals 16 residues. The CDR3: CASSLRSVPYTDTQYF. CDR3 nucleotides: TGTGCCAGCAGCTTACGGTCGGTTCCTTACACAGATACGCAGTATTTT.

The chain uses TRBV18 and TRBJ2-3, with D unclear. This CDR3 spans 16 amino acids. Germline CDR1 is KGHSH and CDR2 is LQKENI. V was pared by 7 bases and J by 1 base, with 18 bases between. CDR3 region: CASFPQTVYGTDTQYF. CDR3 DNA: TGTGCCAGCTTCCCCCAAACGGTGTATGGCACAGATACGCAGTATTTT.

This clonotype was seen a handful of times. The chain recombines TRBV18 with TRBJ2-7; 8 nucleotides agree with TRBD1. The CDR3 totals 15 residues. V was pared by 3 bases and J by 2 bases, with 6 bases of the junction left unmatched. The germline gives CDR1 KGHSH, CDR2 LQKENI. The CDR3 DNA sequence: TGTGCCAGCTCACCTGATTCGGACAGGGCCTACGAGCAGTACTTC. Protein product: CASSPDSDRAYEQYF.

V usage is TRBV28 and J usage is TRBJ2-2; D gene unclear. This CDR3 is built from 13 residues. CDR1 is MDHEN, CDR2 SYDVKM, per germline. Between the trimmed V and J ends, which lost 6 bases and 3 bases, there was a span of 8 bases. The CDR3 DNA sequence: TGTGCCAGCAGCACGGATCACACCGGGGAGCTGTTTTTT. It codes for CASSTDHTGELFF.

This chain joins TRBV6-6 and TRBJ1-5, with D tentatively TRBD1 (5 bases). This CDR3 contains 16 residues. With 0 bases removed from V and 6 bases from J, the gap between germline ends came to 15 bases. Per germline, CDR1 MNHNY and CDR2 SVGAGI (reference sequence). CDR3 sequence (DNA): TGTGCCAGCAGTTACTCGAATCCCCAGGGCGGTCAGCCCCAGCATTTT. It is translated as CASSYSNPQGGQPQHF.

The V call is TRBV7-2, the J call TRBJ1-1; 7 bases map to TRBD1. The germline V gene has CDR1 SGHTA and CDR2 FQGNSA. This CDR3 has 12 residues. Losses at the gene ends were 1 base for V and 10 bases for J; bases not matched to a gene: 3. The CDR3 region is CASSLGHRGAFF. Here the CDR3 DNA reads TGTGCCAGCAGCTTAGGTCACAGGGGAGCTTTCTTT.

This clonotype was counted between two and nine times. V gene TRBV6-2 or TRBV6-3 combines with J gene TRBJ2-5; 13 positions agree with TRBD2. CDR1 MNHEY and CDR2 SVGEGT come from the germline V gene. The CDR3 length is 16 residues. With 5 bases clipped from V and 4 bases from J, the junction kept 7 bases outside the gene matches. CDR3 sequence reads: CASSIRTSGGRETQYF. In DNA form, the CDR3 reads TGTGCCAGCAGTATAAGGACTAGCGGGGGTCGAGAGACCCAGTACTTC.

This rearrangement joins TRBV20-1 to TRBJ2-1; D possibly corresponds to TRBD1 (6 bases). The J call is in doubt because the DNA end fits TRBJ2-7 better. Germline CDR1 DFQATT, CDR2 SNEGSKA (reference sequence). The CDR3 spans 14 residues. The CDR3: CSAKVGAWYNEQYF. CDR3 DNA: TGCAGTGCAAAGGTGGGGGCTTGGTACAATGAGCAGTACTTC.

In its sample, this clonotype was seen a few times. V usage is TRBV7-2 and J usage is TRBJ1-2, with D perhaps TRBD1 (5 bases). The CDR3 contains 13 residues. Trimming shortened V by 5 bases and J by 8 bases, and 15 bases separated the two germline ends. Looked up from germline, CDR1 is SGHTA and CDR2 is FQGNSA. CDR3 in amino acids: CASSPNLGEGYTF. The DNA of the CDR3 is TGTGCCAGCAGCCCAAACTTGGGGGAGGGCTACACCTTC.